This is a list of T cell receptor beta chains from one sample in a study of vaccination effects on CD4 cells after COVID-19. Their antigens remain unidentified. Assay: immunoSEQ multiplex PCR; the TCRdb copy retains only in-frame clones and omits some. The table records fewer than 75,000 clones, approximately 71% of them present only once. The source material was CD4+ T cells from PBMCs cultured without peptide, sampled before COVID-19 vaccination. These receptor sequences come from a human donor who received a COVID-19 vaccine. Each CDR3 is given with its conserved first and last residue. The order of the fields is CDR3 DNA, CDR3 protein, V gene, clone size, J gene, D gene. D genes are given only for firm matches. Some rows mark clone size as missing; the rest say once, few, many or name a class of expanded clone.

CDR3 DNA: TGTGCCAGCAGCCAGGTTAACTATGGCTACACCTTC
CDR3 protein: CASSQVNYGYTF
V gene: TRBV7-2
clone size: NA
J gene: TRBJ1-2
D gene: NA

CDR3 DNA: TGCGCCAGCAGCGGGGGGGACCTCGACACCGGGGAGCTGTTTTTT
CDR3 protein: CASSGGDLDTGELFF
V gene: TRBV5-1
clone size: NA
J gene: TRBJ2-2
D gene: TRBD2

CDR3 DNA: TGTGCCAGCAGCACTCTAGCGGGGCCCCAAGAGACCCAGTACTTC
CDR3 protein: CASSTLAGPQETQYF
V gene: TRBV7-2
clone size: NA
J gene: TRBJ2-5
D gene: TRBD2

CDR3 DNA: TGTGCCAGCAGCCCACAGGGGCCCGTGGGGCAACTGTTTTTT
CDR3 protein: CASSPQGPVGQLFF
V gene: TRBV3-1/TRBV3-2
clone size: NA
J gene: TRBJ1-4
D gene: TRBD1

CDR3 DNA: TGTGCCAGCAGTTACAGATATCCTAAGGCGGAGACCCAGTACTTC
CDR3 protein: CASSYRYPKAETQYF
V gene: TRBV6-2/TRBV6-3
clone size: NA
J gene: TRBJ2-5
D gene: NA

CDR3 DNA: TGTGCCAGCAGCCAAGGGAACGGGAATCAGCCCCAGCATTTT
CDR3 protein: CASSQGNGNQPQHF
V gene: TRBV3-1/TRBV3-2
clone size: medium-sized
J gene: TRBJ1-5
D gene: NA

CDR3 DNA: TGTGCGACCTCTGGGGACAGAGAAGCTTTCTTT
CDR3 protein: CATSGDREAFF
V gene: TRBV12-3/TRBV12-4
clone size: NA
J gene: TRBJ1-1
D gene: TRBD1

CDR3 DNA: TGTGCCAGCAGCTTTACTAGCCTACCCCCAGGCTACACCTTC
CDR3 protein: CASSFTSLPPGYTF
V gene: TRBV7-2
clone size: NA
J gene: TRBJ1-2
D gene: NA

CDR3 DNA: TGTGCCAGCCGCCCCGGACAAGGGGCGAACACCGGGGAGCTGTTTTTT
CDR3 protein: CASRPGQGANTGELFF
V gene: TRBV18
clone size: NA
J gene: TRBJ2-2
D gene: NA

CDR3 DNA: TGTGCCAGCAGCTTAGATAGGGGCTATAATTCACCCCTCCACTTT
CDR3 protein: CASSLDRGYNSPLHF
V gene: TRBV7-2
clone size: NA
J gene: TRBJ1-6
D gene: NA

CDR3 DNA: TGTGCCTGGAGTGTCCGGGGGAGCTCCTACAATGAGCAGTTCTTC
CDR3 protein: CAWSVRGSSYNEQFF
V gene: TRBV30
clone size: NA
J gene: TRBJ2-1
D gene: NA

CDR3 DNA: TGCGCCAGCAGCCAAGGCAGGGACAGAGGTGGTTCACCCCTCCACTTT
CDR3 protein: CASSQGRDRGGSPLHF
V gene: TRBV4-1
clone size: NA
J gene: TRBJ1-6
D gene: TRBD1

CDR3 DNA: TGTGCCAGCAGCTTACAGGGTTTTTCCAATGAGCAGTTCTTC
CDR3 protein: CASSLQGFSNEQFF
V gene: TRBV7-2
clone size: NA
J gene: TRBJ2-1
D gene: NA

CDR3 DNA: TGTGCCAGCAGTGTTGGACCGCGAAACACCATATATTTT
CDR3 protein: CASSVGPRNTIYF
V gene: TRBV2
clone size: NA
J gene: TRBJ1-3
D gene: NA

CDR3 DNA: TGTGCCAGTAGTTATCCCTCAGGCGTTGAGCAGTTCTTC
CDR3 protein: CASSYPSGVEQFF
V gene: TRBV19
clone size: NA
J gene: TRBJ2-1
D gene: NA

CDR3 DNA: TGTGCCACCAGTGATTTGGGGGGTCGGGCCACAGATACGCAGTATTTT
CDR3 protein: CATSDLGGRATDTQYF
V gene: TRBV24-1
clone size: NA
J gene: TRBJ2-3
D gene: NA

CDR3 DNA: TGTGCCAGCAGCTTACAACGCCGCTCTGGGGCCAACGTCCTGACTTTC
CDR3 protein: CASSLQRRSGANVLTF
V gene: TRBV7-7
clone size: NA
J gene: TRBJ2-6
D gene: NA

CDR3 DNA: TGTGCCAGCAGTTTGGGAGGGGGCACTGAAGCTTTCTTT
CDR3 protein: CASSLGGGTEAFF
V gene: TRBV12-3/TRBV12-4
clone size: few
J gene: TRBJ1-1
D gene: NA

CDR3 DNA: TGTGCCAGCAGCACAGGACAGACCTATGGCTACACCTTC
CDR3 protein: CASSTGQTYGYTF
V gene: TRBV28
clone size: NA
J gene: TRBJ1-2
D gene: NA

CDR3 DNA: TGCAGCGTTCGTTGGGGGGTCGTTAGCAATGAGCAGTTCTTC
CDR3 protein: CSVRWGVVSNEQFF
V gene: TRBV29-1
clone size: NA
J gene: TRBJ2-1
D gene: NA

CDR3 DNA: TGTGCCAGCTCCGGCCAACCCGGGGAGCTGTTTTTT
CDR3 protein: CASSGQPGELFF
V gene: TRBV18
clone size: NA
J gene: TRBJ2-2
D gene: NA

CDR3 DNA: TGTGCCACCAGTGTCCCGGGGGGGCCTCGGGAGACCCAGTACTTC
CDR3 protein: CATSVPGGPRETQYF
V gene: TRBV24-1
clone size: NA
J gene: TRBJ2-5
D gene: TRBD2